This TCR beta chain originates from a study of naive and memory T cell subsets. General study findings and limits: A clonotype means one alpha or beta sequence, not an alpha/beta pair. Over 85% of naive TCR sequences appeared only once, unlike memory subsets. Gini index rose across naive, CM, EM and EMRA in CD4 and CD8.

Alpha and beta libraries were amplified separately from the second PCR onward. The CDR3 totals 18 residues. Per germline, CDR1 DFQATT and CDR2 SNEGSKA (reference sequence). Losses at the gene ends were 2 bases for V and 2 bases for J; bases not matched to a gene: 12. As for this clonotype: The target antigen is unknown.

An equimolar mix of two oligonucleotides served as the beta constant-region primer for TRBC1 and TRBC2. Nested alpha and beta constant-region primers with the SP2 primer drove four PCR rounds on ligated cDNA. Each CDR3 protein gets one entry after TCRdb re-called the UMI-ligation and nested PCR reads with MiXCR. This sample has 130,000 or so distinct CDR3 sequences, with around 35% found just once. The rearrangement links TRBV20-1 to TRBJ1-5; TRBD1 agrees at 10 bases. The sequence derives from a human donor in good health. The sample was central memory CD4+ T cells from blood. CDR3 loop: CSARSRQGAGVGNQPQHF. CDR3 in DNA: TGCAGTGCTAGATCCCGACAGGGGGCAGGGGTGGGCAATCAGCCCCAGCATTTT.